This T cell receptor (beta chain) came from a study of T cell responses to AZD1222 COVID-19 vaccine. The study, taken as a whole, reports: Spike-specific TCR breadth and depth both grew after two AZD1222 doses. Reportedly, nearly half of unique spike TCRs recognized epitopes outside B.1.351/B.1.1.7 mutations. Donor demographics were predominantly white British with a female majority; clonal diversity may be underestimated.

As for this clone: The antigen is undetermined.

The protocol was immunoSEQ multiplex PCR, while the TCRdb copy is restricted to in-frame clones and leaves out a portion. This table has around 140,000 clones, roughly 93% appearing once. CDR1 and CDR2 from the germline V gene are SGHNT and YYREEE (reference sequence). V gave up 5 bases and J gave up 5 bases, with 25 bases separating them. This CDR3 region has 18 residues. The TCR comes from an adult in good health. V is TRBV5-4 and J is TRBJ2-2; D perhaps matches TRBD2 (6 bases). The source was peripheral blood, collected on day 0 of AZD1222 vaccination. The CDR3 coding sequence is TGTGCCAGCAGGAACCACCGGGACTGGGAGAACCCGACCGGGGAGCTGTTTTTT. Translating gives CASRNHRDWENPTGELFF.